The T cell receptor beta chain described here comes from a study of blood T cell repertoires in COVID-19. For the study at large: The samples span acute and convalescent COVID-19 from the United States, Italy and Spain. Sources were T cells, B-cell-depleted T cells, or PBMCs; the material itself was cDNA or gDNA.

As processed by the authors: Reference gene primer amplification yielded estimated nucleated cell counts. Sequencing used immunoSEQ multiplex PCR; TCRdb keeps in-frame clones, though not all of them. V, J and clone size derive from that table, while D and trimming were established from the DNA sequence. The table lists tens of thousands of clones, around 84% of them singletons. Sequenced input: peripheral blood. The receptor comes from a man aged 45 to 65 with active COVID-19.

Here the CDR3 DNA reads TGCGCCAGCAGCCAAGATATTGTGGCAGGATTCCAAAAACTGTTTTTT. Protein product: CASSQDIVAGFQKLFF. J is TRBJ1-4 and V is TRBV4-1; D is uncertain. The CDR3 sequence is 16 residues long. CDR1 is MGHRA, CDR2 YSYEKL, per germline. V was pared by 0 bases and J by 9 bases, with 17 bases between.